This record concerns one T cell receptor beta chain sequence. These data come from a study of blood T cell repertoires in COVID-19. Trimming at V came to 1 base and at J to 3 bases, leaving 5 bases not matched to a gene. The CDR3 runs to 17 residues. Germline CDR1 is SGHTS and CDR2 is YDEGEE. Clones were read by immunoSEQ multiplex PCR, and TCRdb kept only the in-frame ones, dropping some. This table has about 250,000 clones, 70% to 90% appearing once. J is TRBJ2-2 and V is TRBV5-8; TRBD2 agrees at 11 bases. Material for sequencing was peripheral blood. The receptor was isolated from a man older than 75 with acute or convalescent COVID-19. CDR3 bases: TGTGCCAGCAGCTTGACTAGCGGGAGTTGGGACACCGGGGAGCTGTTTTTT. It translates to CASSLTSGSWDTGELFF.